A selection of T cell receptor beta chains follows, all from one sample in a study of blood T cell repertoires in COVID-19. This table comes from immunoSEQ multiplex PCR, and its TCRdb copy is limited to in-frame clones, with some not included. The data hold a few hundred thousand clones, with 92% observed a single time. The specimen sequenced was PBMCs or T cells enriched from blood (not recorded which). These receptors all stem from a woman aged 25-40 years who had recovered from COVID-19. Both conserved end residues are part of each CDR3. Each record gives: clone size, V gene, D gene, J gene, CDR3 protein, CDR3 DNA. D genes are given only for firm matches. Size values are once, few and many counts, or a class for expanded clones, and some rows have none.

clone size: .; V gene: TRBV7-8; D gene: .; J gene: TRBJ2-5; CDR3 protein: CASSPRGETQYF; CDR3 DNA: TGTGCCAGCAGCCCAAGGGGGGAGACCCAGTACTTC
clone size: once; V gene: TRBV7-6; D gene: .; J gene: TRBJ1-6; CDR3 protein: CASSLEAGVLNSPLHF; CDR3 DNA: TGTGCCAGCAGCTTAGAGGCAGGGGTTTTGAATTCACCCCTCCACTTT
clone size: .; V gene: TRBV29-1; D gene: .; J gene: TRBJ2-7; CDR3 protein: CSVEKQGGLIEQYF; CDR3 DNA: TGCAGCGTTGAAAAACAGGGCGGGTTGATCGAGCAGTACTTC
clone size: once; V gene: TRBV5-1; D gene: TRBD1; J gene: TRBJ1-4; CDR3 protein: CASSAHSGGPNEKLFF; CDR3 DNA: TGCGCCAGCAGCGCTCACTCAGGGGGCCCTAATGAAAAACTGTTTTTT
clone size: .; V gene: TRBV6-5; D gene: TRBD1; J gene: TRBJ2-7; CDR3 protein: CASSYSSGQGQYF; CDR3 DNA: TGTGCCAGCAGTTACTCTTCTGGACAGGGCCAGTACTTC
clone size: .; V gene: TRBV24-1; D gene: TRBD1; J gene: TRBJ2-2; CDR3 protein: CATSELRGRGTGELFF; CDR3 DNA: TGTGCCACCAGTGAGCTCAGGGGGCGCGGTACCGGGGAGCTGTTTTTT
clone size: .; V gene: TRBV7-9; D gene: .; J gene: TRBJ2-7; CDR3 protein: CANRVGSEQYF; CDR3 DNA: TGTGCCAACAGAGTCGGGTCAGAGCAGTACTTC
clone size: .; V gene: TRBV7-9; D gene: .; J gene: TRBJ2-2; CDR3 protein: CASSWLTGELFF; CDR3 DNA: TGTGCCAGCAGCTGGCTCACCGGGGAGCTGTTTTTT
clone size: .; V gene: TRBV6-5; D gene: TRBD1; J gene: TRBJ1-5; CDR3 protein: CASRTGWNQPQHF; CDR3 DNA: TGTGCCAGCAGGACAGGGTGGAATCAGCCCCAGCATTTT
clone size: .; V gene: TRBV5-3; D gene: .; J gene: TRBJ1-5; CDR3 protein: CARSPEVRAGNQPQHF; CDR3 DNA: TGTGCCAGAAGCCCCGAAGTCAGGGCAGGAAATCAGCCCCAGCATTTT
clone size: once; V gene: TRBV4-1; D gene: .; J gene: TRBJ2-1; CDR3 protein: CASSLRGSRLYNEQFF; CDR3 DNA: TGCGCCAGCAGCCTCCGAGGGTCTCGGCTATACAATGAGCAGTTCTTC
clone size: .; V gene: TRBV18; D gene: .; J gene: TRBJ1-2; CDR3 protein: CASSASEDYGYTF; CDR3 DNA: TGTGCCAGCTCCGCCTCTGAGGACTATGGCTACACCTTC
clone size: .; V gene: TRBV7-8; D gene: TRBD2; J gene: TRBJ2-3; CDR3 protein: CASSLTSGMSTDTQYF; CDR3 DNA: TGTGCCAGCAGCTTAACTAGCGGGATGAGCACAGATACGCAGTATTTT
clone size: few; V gene: TRBV2; D gene: TRBD2; J gene: TRBJ2-3; CDR3 protein: CASTLAGGQVRDTQYF; CDR3 DNA: TGTGCCAGCACCCTAGCGGGGGGCCAGGTGCGGGATACGCAGTATTTT
clone size: .; V gene: TRBV5-1; D gene: .; J gene: TRBJ1-3; CDR3 protein: CASSLQGYSGNTIYF; CDR3 DNA: TGCGCCAGCAGCTTACAGGGCTACTCTGGAAACACCATATATTTT
clone size: .; V gene: TRBV10-3; D gene: TRBD1; J gene: TRBJ1-2; CDR3 protein: CAIRSGTASYGYTF; CDR3 DNA: TGTGCCATCAGATCCGGGACAGCTTCCTATGGCTACACCTTC
clone size: .; V gene: TRBV28; D gene: .; J gene: TRBJ1-5; CDR3 protein: CASSFSSNQPQHF; CDR3 DNA: TGTGCCAGCAGTTTTAGCAGCAATCAGCCCCAGCATTTT
clone size: .; V gene: TRBV19; D gene: TRBD1; J gene: TRBJ2-7; CDR3 protein: CASRPGTGTSGEQYF; CDR3 DNA: TGTGCCAGTAGACCCGGGACAGGGACCTCCGGAGAGCAGTACTTC